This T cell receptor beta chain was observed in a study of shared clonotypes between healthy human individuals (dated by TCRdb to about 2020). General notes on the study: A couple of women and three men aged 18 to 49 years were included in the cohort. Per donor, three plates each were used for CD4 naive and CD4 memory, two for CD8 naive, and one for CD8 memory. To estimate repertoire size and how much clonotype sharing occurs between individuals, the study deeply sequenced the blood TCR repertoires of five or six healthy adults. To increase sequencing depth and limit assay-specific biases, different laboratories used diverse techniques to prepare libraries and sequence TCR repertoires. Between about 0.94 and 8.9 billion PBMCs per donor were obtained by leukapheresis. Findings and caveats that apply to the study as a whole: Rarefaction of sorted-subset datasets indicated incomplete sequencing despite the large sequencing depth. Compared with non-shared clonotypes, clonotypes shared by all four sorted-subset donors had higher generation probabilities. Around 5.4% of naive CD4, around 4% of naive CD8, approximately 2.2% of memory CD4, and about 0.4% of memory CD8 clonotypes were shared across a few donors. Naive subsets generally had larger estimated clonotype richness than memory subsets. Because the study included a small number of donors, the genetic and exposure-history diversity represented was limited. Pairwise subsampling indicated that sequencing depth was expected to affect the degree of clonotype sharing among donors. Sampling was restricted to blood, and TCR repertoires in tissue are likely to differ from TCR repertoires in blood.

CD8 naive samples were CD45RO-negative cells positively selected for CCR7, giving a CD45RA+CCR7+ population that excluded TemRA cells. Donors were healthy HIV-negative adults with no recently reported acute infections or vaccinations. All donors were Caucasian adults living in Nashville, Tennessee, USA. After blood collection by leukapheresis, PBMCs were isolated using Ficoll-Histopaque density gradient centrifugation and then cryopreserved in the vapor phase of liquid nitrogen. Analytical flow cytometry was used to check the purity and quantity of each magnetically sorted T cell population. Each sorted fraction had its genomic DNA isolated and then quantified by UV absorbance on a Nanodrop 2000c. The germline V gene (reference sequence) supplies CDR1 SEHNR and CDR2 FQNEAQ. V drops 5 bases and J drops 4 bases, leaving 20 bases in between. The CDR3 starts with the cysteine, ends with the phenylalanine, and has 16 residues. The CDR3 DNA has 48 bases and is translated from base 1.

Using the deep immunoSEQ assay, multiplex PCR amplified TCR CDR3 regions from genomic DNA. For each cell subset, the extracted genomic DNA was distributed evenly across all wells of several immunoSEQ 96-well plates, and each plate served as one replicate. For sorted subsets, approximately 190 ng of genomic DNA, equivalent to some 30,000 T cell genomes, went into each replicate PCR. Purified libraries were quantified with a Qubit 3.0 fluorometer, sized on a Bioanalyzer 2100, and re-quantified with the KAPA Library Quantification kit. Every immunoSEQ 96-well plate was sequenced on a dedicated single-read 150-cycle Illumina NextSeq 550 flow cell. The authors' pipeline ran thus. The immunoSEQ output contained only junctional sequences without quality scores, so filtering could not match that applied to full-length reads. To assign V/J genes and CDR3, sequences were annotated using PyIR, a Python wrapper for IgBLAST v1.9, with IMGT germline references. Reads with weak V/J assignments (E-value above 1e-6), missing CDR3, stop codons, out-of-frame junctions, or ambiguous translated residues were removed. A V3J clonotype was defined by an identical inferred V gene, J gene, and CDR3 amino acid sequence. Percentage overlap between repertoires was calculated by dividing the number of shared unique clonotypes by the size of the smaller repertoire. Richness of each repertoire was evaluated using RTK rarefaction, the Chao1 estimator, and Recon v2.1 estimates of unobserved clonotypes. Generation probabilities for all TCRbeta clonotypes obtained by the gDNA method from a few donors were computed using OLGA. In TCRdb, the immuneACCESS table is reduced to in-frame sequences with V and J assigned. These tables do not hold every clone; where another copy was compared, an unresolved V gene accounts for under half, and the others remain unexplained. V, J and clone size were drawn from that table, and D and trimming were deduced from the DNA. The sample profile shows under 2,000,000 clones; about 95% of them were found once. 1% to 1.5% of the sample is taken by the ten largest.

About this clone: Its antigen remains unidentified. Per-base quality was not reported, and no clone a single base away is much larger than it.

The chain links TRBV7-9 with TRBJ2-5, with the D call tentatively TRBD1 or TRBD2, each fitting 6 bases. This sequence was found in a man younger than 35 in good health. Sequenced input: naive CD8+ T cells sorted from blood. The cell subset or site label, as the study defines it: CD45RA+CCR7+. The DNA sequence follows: TGTGCCAGCAGCCCCCAGTTTTCGGGGGCCGGAGAGACCCAGTACTTC. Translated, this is CASSPQFSGAGETQYF.